Presented here are 26 T cell receptor beta chains from one specimen sequenced in a study of T cells in Graves' hyperthyroidism and ophthalmopathy. It was RNA transcripts that yielded the amplified TCR beta CDR3 regions. HTBI primers were employed in a first-round RT-PCR of the TCR CDR3. MiXCR was run by TCRdb on the multiplex PCR reads, yielding one entry per CDR3 protein. Of some 600,000 distinct CDR3 sequences listed, roughly 46% are singletons. What was sequenced was peripheral blood or thyroid tissue (not recorded which). The source is a woman aged 18 to 35 with Graves' hyperthyroidism.

The V and J genes are TRBV10-3 and TRBJ1-1, with D possibly being TRBD1 (5 bases). Germline CDR1 and CDR2: ENHRY and SYGVKD. The CDR3 totals 14 residues. Trimming left V 4 bases short and J 0 bases short, with 9 bases between. CDR3 nucleotides: TGTGCCATCAGTGGAGACAGAATGAACACTGAAGCTTTCTTT. It translates to CAISGDRMNTEAFF.

This clonotype occurred many times. The chain recombines TRBV24-1 with TRBJ1-5; D is perhaps TRBD1 (5 bases). The CDR3 runs to 14 residues. Germline-derived CDR1 and CDR2 are KGHDR and SFDVKD. Trimming took 2 bases from V and 5 from J, leaving 9 bases between them. Here the CDR3 DNA reads TGTGCCACCAGTGATTGGGACCGGGATCAGCCCCAGCATTTT. This encodes CATSDWDRDQPQHF.

In its sample, this clonotype was seen many times. At one end the junction does not follow the germline gene, possibly because of a read error. The genes are TRBV7-9 and TRBJ2-7, with D unresolved. Germline CDR1 SEHNR, CDR2 FQNEAQ (reference sequence). The CDR3 sequence is 11 residues long. The CDR3 nucleotides are TGCGCCAGCAGCCACCCCGGCGAGCAGTACTTC. Translated: CASSHPGEQYF.

About this clonotype itself: A much larger clone differs from this one at a single base, so this may be a read error. The V call is TRBV7-6, the J call TRBJ2-2; TRBD1 agrees at 9 bases. Per the germline V gene, CDR1 is SGHVS and CDR2 is FNYEAQ. The CDR3 totals 15 residues. Unmatched junction bases numbered 8, after V lost 5 bases and J lost 7 bases. CDR3 sequence: CASSPQGAMVGELFF. The CDR3 nucleotides are TGTGCCAGCAGCCCACAGGGGGCTATGGTCGGGGAGCTGTTTTTT.

Note on this clonotype: The germline gene is not matched at one end of the junction; a read error may be the cause. The CDR3 DNA reads TGCGCCAGCAGCCAAGACCCTGACCGATTAGGAGGCTACACCTTC. Protein product: CASSQDPDRLGGYTF. This chain connects TRBV5-8 to TRBJ1-2, with D hard to call. Per germline, CDR1 SGHTS and CDR2 YDEGEE. This CDR3 has 15 residues.

The chain carries TRBV5-1 and TRBJ2-5, with 8 bases matching TRBD2. Germline-derived CDR1 and CDR2 are SGHRS and YFSETQ. The CDR3 spans 14 residues. V lost 4 bases to trimming and J lost 4 bases; unmatched junction nucleotides: 6. The CDR3 region is CASSATSAPETQYF. CDR3 coding DNA: TGCGCCAGCAGCGCGACTAGCGCCCCAGAGACCCAGTACTTC.

This clonotype was recorded once. The chain is built from TRBV7-3 and TRBJ1-1, with 7 bases that match TRBD1. The V segment lost 5 bases and the J segment 1 base; nucleotides outside the gene matches: 10. The CDR3 has 16 amino acids. Germline V gene data show CDR1 as SGHTA and CDR2 as FQGTGA. Here the CDR3 DNA reads TGTGCCAGCAGCGTTCGACAGGGAATAGGGAACACTGAAGCTTTCTTT. The encoded protein is CASSVRQGIGNTEAFF.

At least ten counts were recorded for this clonotype. The V and J genes are TRBV25-1 and TRBJ1-4, with D possibly being TRBD1 (5 bases). Looked up from germline, CDR1 is MGHDK and CDR2 is SYGVNS. V lost 6 bases to trimming and J lost 3 bases, with 11 bases between them. This CDR3 is 14 amino acids long. CDR3 in amino acids: CASSPGRPNEKLFF. Written as DNA, the CDR3 is TGTGCCAGCAGCCCGGGACGCCCTAATGAAAAACTGTTTTTT.

The chain links TRBV29-1 to TRBJ2-7; 11 nucleotides align to TRBD2. Germline CDR1 and CDR2: SQVTM and ANQGSEA. V lost 1 base to trimming and J lost 3 bases; unmatched junction nucleotides: 5. The CDR3 extends over 15 amino acids. The CDR3 DNA follows: TGCAGCGTTGAAGGACTAGCGGGAACTTTCTACGAGCAGTACTTC. Its protein product is CSVEGLAGTFYEQYF.

The chain employs TRBV7-7 and TRBJ2-2; 12 nucleotides agree with TRBD2. Germline assignment: CDR1 SSHAT and CDR2 FNYEAQ (reference sequence). V lost 5 bases and J lost 1; bases outside the gene matches: 5. The CDR3 runs to 17 residues. The DNA of the CDR3 is TGTGCCAGCAGCGGACTAGCGGGACCACAGAACACCGGGGAGCTGTTTTTT. Its translation: CASSGLAGPQNTGELFF. The full variable domain, its missing parts supplied by reference TRBV7-7 and TRBJ2-2, is GAGVSQSPRYKVTKRGQDVTLRCDPISSHATLYWYQQALGQGPEFLTYFNYEAQPDKSGLPSDRFSAERPEGSISTLTIQRTEQRDSAMYRCASSGLAGPQNTGELFFGEGSRLTVL.

This clonotype was detected only a few times. The chain combines TRBV7-8 with TRBJ2-7; D may be TRBD2 (5 bases). The V and J ends lost 10 bases and 6 bases respectively, with 13 bases between them. Germline V CDR1 and CDR2: SGHVS, FQNEAQ. This CDR3 contains 11 residues. The CDR3 protein is CATKRAGEQYF. The CDR3 nucleotides read TGTGCCACCAAACGGGCGGGCGAGCAGTACTTC.

This clonotype was seen many times. The gene calls are TRBV2 and TRBJ1-1; tentatively, D is TRBD1 (5 bases). The CDR3 loop spans 12 amino acids. V lost 7 bases and J lost 7, with 13 bases in between. Looked up from germline, CDR1 is SNHLY and CDR2 is FYNNEI. The CDR3 nucleotides are TGTGCCAGCATCCGGAGGGGAGATGAAGCTTTCTTT. It encodes CASIRRGDEAFF.

This chain uses TRBV15 with TRBJ1-2, with a tentative D call TRBD1 (5 bases). CDR1 and CDR2 (germline): LNHNV, YYDKDF (reference sequence). The CDR3 is 12 residues long. V dropped 0 bases and J dropped 7 bases, with 6 bases sitting between them. The CDR3 coding sequence is TGTGCCACCAGCAGAGAAGGGGCTGGCTACACCTTC. This gives the protein CATSREGAGYTF.

This chain joins TRBV29-1 and TRBJ1-4; D is undetermined. CDR1 is SQVTM and CDR2 is ANQGSEA in the germline V gene. Trimming pared 5 bases from V and 8 bases from J, leaving 18 bases between. This CDR3 is 14 amino acids long. CDR3 residues: CSVTGLAGAEKLFF. The CDR3 DNA follows: TGCAGCGTTACCGGACTAGCGGGCGCGGAAAAACTGTTTTTT.

There are many counts of this clonotype. The gene calls are TRBV7-2 and TRBJ2-7; 7 bases line up with TRBD2. CDR1 is SGHTA and CDR2 is FQGNSA in the germline V gene. Trimming removed 7 bases from V and 2 bases from J; junction bases left unmatched: 8. The CDR3 sequence is 14 residues long. The CDR3 is CASTAWRGTYEQYF. CDR3 nucleotide sequence: TGTGCCAGCACCGCCTGGCGGGGGACCTACGAGCAGTACTTC.

The chain employs TRBV25-1 and TRBJ1-3; possibly TRBD1 for D (5 bases). The CDR3 runs to 14 residues. Germline CDR1 and CDR2: MGHDK and SYGVNS. V was trimmed by 6 bases and J by 0 bases, leaving 9 bases between them. As DNA, the CDR3 is TGTGCCAGCAGGCAGGGAGGCTCTGGAAACACCATATATTTT. Encoded protein: CASRQGGSGNTIYF.

The J gene is TRBJ2-2, the V gene TRBV7-9; D might be TRBD2 (6 bases). This CDR3 region has 12 residues. V dropped 9 bases and J dropped 1 base, with 6 bases sitting between them. Germline V lookup: CDR1 SEHNR, CDR2 FQNEAQ (reference sequence). The CDR3 region is CARRGNTGELFF. The DNA of the CDR3 is TGTGCCAGGCGGGGGAACACCGGGGAGCTGTTTTTT.

This clonotype occurred a few times. The chain joins TRBV20-1 to TRBJ2-7, with D possibly being TRBD1 (6 bases). Germline V gene lookup returns CDR1 DFQATT and CDR2 SNEGSKA (reference sequence). The CDR3 runs 13 residues. V lost 7 bases and J 1 base, leaving 14 bases between the germline ends. CDR3 DNA: TGCAGTGTAGGGCAGGGGCCATCCTACGAGCAGTACTTC. Translating it yields CSVGQGPSYEQYF.

This clonotype was counted between two and nine times. This chain joins TRBV12-3 or TRBV12-4 and TRBJ2-5; 12 bases map to TRBD2. This CDR3 region has 14 residues. Trimming took 7 bases from V and 6 from J; bases not matched to a gene: 6. The CDR3 loop is CASKRLAGAQTQYF. CDR3 DNA: TGTGCCAGCAAACGACTAGCGGGAGCGCAGACCCAGTACTTC.

This clonotype came up a few times. The junction departs from germline at one end; a sequencing error may be responsible. This chain uses TRBV10-3 with TRBJ1-3; D is possibly TRBD1 (5 bases). The CDR3 runs to 19 residues. Germline assignment: CDR1 ENHRY and CDR2 SYGVKD. Written as DNA, the CDR3 is TGTGCCAGCAGTTACGGGGGATGGGACTCCAGGACGTCTGGAAACACCATATATTTT. It translates to CASSYGGWDSRTSGNTIYF.

This chain links TRBV11-1 with TRBJ1-5; unclear D gene. Trimming stripped 10 bases from V and 7 bases from J, with 11 bases between. CDR3 size: 11 residues. CDR1 is SGHAT, CDR2 FQDESV, per germline (reference sequence). The CDR3 sequence: CANTGLQPQHF. CDR3 DNA sequence: TGTGCCAACACGGGTCTCCAGCCCCAGCATTTT. The whole variable domain, remainder taken from reference TRBV11-1 and TRBJ1-5, is EAEVAQSPRYKITEKSQAVAFWCDPISGHATLYWYRQILGQGPELLVQFQDESVVDDSQLPKDRFSAERLKGVDSTLKIQPAELGDSAMYLCANTGLQPQHFGDGTRLSIL.

About this clonotype itself: A much larger clonotype is one base distant, so this may be a read error. This chain uses TRBV15 with TRBJ1-4; D possibly corresponds to TRBD1 (5 bases). Germline lookup yields CDR1 LNHNV and CDR2 YYDKDF (reference sequence). The CDR3 has 16 residues. The CDR3 nucleotides read TGTGCCGCCAGCGCAACAACCGGGACCGAGTTGGGGAAACTGTTTTTT. Translating gives CAASATTGTELGKLFF.

The V gene is TRBV11-2, the J gene TRBJ2-2; TRBD2 matches 11 bases. After removal of 6 bases from V and 4 bases from J, the junction contained 16 bases not matched to a gene. The CDR3 consists of 19 residues. The germline CDR1 and CDR2 sequences are SGHAT and FQNNGV. The CDR3 DNA is TGTGCCAGCAGACATCGGGCTGGGCTAGCGGGAGGTGGCACCGGGGAGCTGTTTTTT. Protein sequence: CASRHRAGLAGGGTGELFF.

Of note for this clonotype: One junction end disagrees with the germline gene, perhaps due to a read error. The chain combines TRBV6-1 with TRBJ2-2; possibly TRBD2 for D (5 bases). The CDR3 loop spans 13 amino acids. CDR1 and CDR2 from the germline V gene are MNHNS and SASEGT. CDR3: CAGSETGDGELFF. CDR3 sequence (DNA): TGTGCCGGCAGTGAGACCGGGGACGGGGAGCTGTTTTTT.

This clonotype has more than one count but fewer than ten. V is TRBV7-2 and J is TRBJ2-7, with D maybe TRBD2 (5 bases). The germline V gene has CDR1 SGHTA and CDR2 FQGNSA. The CDR3 is 11 amino acids. Trimming pared 1 base from V and 8 bases from J, leaving 6 bases between. The CDR3: CASSLGGQQYF. The CDR3 DNA is TGTGCCAGCAGCTTAGGAGGGCAGCAGTACTTC.

Details on this clonotype: Because the CDR3's place on the DNA is in doubt, the DNA is left out and the CDR3 is given as listed by TCRdb. This chain links TRBV25-1 with TRBJ2-5; the table gives TRBD1 as D, unverified against the DNA. Germline assignment: CDR1 MGHDK and CDR2 SYGVNS. The CDR3 contains 20 residues when both ends are counted. CDR3 protein: CDSSFYICSAGRGSRETQYF.